Given below is one T cell receptor (beta chain) in context. Its specificity is unknown. This sample is part of a study of CXCR3-negative and CXCR3-positive naive CD8 T cells. Whole-study findings and limits: A higher hydrophobicity marked the TRB CDR3s of CXCR3-positive naive cells versus CXCR3-negative naive cells.

The CD45RO-CCR7+CD27+CD95- phenotype denoted naive CD8+ T cells. TRB cDNA libraries were made by UMI-labeled 5' RACE. TCRdb reprocessed the 5' RACE reads; each CDR3 protein has one entry and no DNA is given. This sample's table has around 160,000 distinct CDR3 sequences. The CDR3 covers 12 residues. Looked up from germline, CDR1 is SGHDT and CDR2 is YYEEEE. The chain links TRBV5-6 to TRBJ1-1; TCRdb calls TRBD1, which cannot be checked without DNA. The sample taken for sequencing was naive CXCR3+ CD8+ T cells from blood. Subset described: CD45RO-CCR7+CD27+CD95- naive CD8+ T cells expressing CXCR3 (TNR3+). The receptor was derived from a human donor in good health. Some clones in this sample may be carry-over from other donors' samples. The CDR3 protein is CASSSLEPGAFF. The whole variable domain, filled in from reference TRBV5-6 and TRBJ1-1, reads DAGVTQSPTHLIKTRGQQVTLRCSPKSGHDTVSWYQQALGQGPQFIFQYYEEEERQRGNFPDRFSGHQFPNYSSELNVNALLLGDSALYLCASSSLEPGAFFGQGTRLTVV.